The 22 T cell receptor beta chains below all came from one sample that was sequenced in a study of T-cell reconstitution after alpha-beta-depleted transplantation in children. Preparation of the TCRbeta library used unique molecular identifiers. MiXCR, applied by TCRdb to the PCR reads, yields one record per CDR3 protein. Of fewer than 700,000 distinct CDR3 sequences in the sample, around 23% are singletons; the top ten hold 13% to 15%. Material: PBMCs, mostly from graft donor cells, obtained 360 days after TCRalphabeta/CD19-depleted stem cell transplant. The receptors here all came from a boy in the first two years of life who had a stem cell transplant for acute myeloid leukemia, so the T cells may come from the graft donor.

V and J are TRBV28 and TRBJ2-5; 9 bases line up with TRBD2. The CDR3 spans 13 residues. After removal of 6 bases from V and 4 bases from J, the junction contained 3 bases not matched to a gene. Germline loops: CDR1 MDHEN, CDR2 SYDVKM. CDR3 loop: CASSRTSVETQYF. In DNA form, the CDR3 reads TGTGCCAGCAGCCGGACTAGCGTAGAGACCCAGTACTTC.

This clonotype was picked up a small number of times. The CDR3 DNA is TGTGCCACCAGCATCCGGGACAGGGTGACTGAAAAACTGTTTTTT. Protein sequence: CATSIRDRVTEKLFF. The chain links TRBV15 to TRBJ1-4; 9 bases match TRBD1. The germline V gene encodes CDR1 LNHNV and CDR2 YYDKDF (reference sequence). CDR3 length equals 15 residues. V shed 4 bases and J 7 bases; nucleotides not matched to a gene: 7.

The V and J genes are TRBV12-3 or TRBV12-4 and TRBJ1-2, with D uncertain. V lost 5 bases, J lost 4 bases, and 11 bases lay in between. The CDR3 extends over 13 amino acids. In DNA, the CDR3 is TGTGCCAGCAGTCCCCAGATGGGCTATGGCTACACCTTC. It encodes CASSPQMGYGYTF.

This clonotype was counted many times. The V and J genes are TRBV5-1 and TRBJ1-5; maybe TRBD1 (5 bases). The ends were cut back, 4 bases at V and 5 bases at J, with 16 bases in the middle. Germline CDR1 SGHRS, CDR2 YFSETQ. This CDR3 region has 15 residues. The CDR3 region has the DNA TGCGCCAGCAGCCCGGGACCTGGGGAGCATCAGCCCCAGCATTTT. Encoded protein: CASSPGPGEHQPQHF.

The genes are TRBV28 and TRBJ1-1; D is perhaps TRBD1 (5 bases). The CDR3 length is 12 residues. The germline V gene has CDR1 MDHEN and CDR2 SYDVKM. V was pared by 5 bases and J by 4 bases, with 8 bases between. The CDR3 DNA follows: TGTGCCAGCAGTGCAACAGGCACTGAAGCTTTCTTT. Translating it yields CASSATGTEAFF.

The chain carries TRBV21-1 and TRBJ2-1; the listed D gene, TRBD1, was not tested against the DNA. TRBV21-1 is flagged as a pseudogene. The CDR3 is made up of 14 amino acids. CDR3 amino acids: CASSKDRYHNEQFF. The CDR3 DNA reads as TGTGCCAGCAGCAAAGACAGGTACCACAATGAGCAGTTCTTC.

This clonotype was seen at least ten times. A junction end diverges from the germline sequence, so it may reflect a read error. The chain joins TRBV29-1 to TRBJ2-5, with D maybe TRBD1 (6 bases). From germline, CDR1 is SQVTM and CDR2 ANQGSEA. This CDR3 contains 11 residues. CDR3 sequence (DNA): TGCAGCGTTGAGGGCGAGGGACAAACCATTTTC. Translated, it gives CSVEGEGQTIF.

V and J are TRBV12-2 and TRBJ2-3; the table names TRBD1, a call not compared with the DNA. TRBV12-2 corresponds to a pseudogene. This CDR3 has 15 amino acids. CDR3 amino acids: CASRFTGGELDTQYF. CDR3 bases: TGTGCAAGTCGCTTTACAGGGGGCGAATTAGATACGCAGTATTTT.

The V gene is TRBV11-2, the J gene TRBJ2-1; 9 bases line up with TRBD1. Germline lookup yields CDR1 SGHAT and CDR2 FQNNGV. J gave up 1 base and V 5 bases, and 12 bases lay outside the gene matches. There are 18 residues in the CDR3. The CDR3 is CASSQPRTGARSYNEQFF. The CDR3 DNA reads TGTGCCAGCAGCCAACCCCGGACAGGGGCGAGGTCCTACAATGAGCAGTTCTTC. Full variable domain (outside the CDR3, taken from reference TRBV11-2 and TRBJ2-1): EAGVAQSPRYKIIEKRQSVAFWCNPISGHATLYWYQQILGQGPKLLIQFQNNGVVDDSQLPKDRFSAERLKGVDSTLKIQPAKLEDSAVYLCASSQPRTGARSYNEQFFGPGTRLTVL.

The chain carries TRBV12-3 or TRBV12-4 and TRBJ2-3, with a possible D match to TRBD1 (6 bases). Deletions cut 7 bases from V and 4 bases from J, with 15 bases between. The length of the CDR3 is 14 residues. Here the CDR3 reads CASIQRQAADTQYF. Written as DNA, the CDR3 is TGTGCCAGCATTCAGAGACAGGCGGCAGATACGCAGTATTTT.

The V gene is TRBV27, the J gene TRBJ1-1; D gene uncertain. The CDR3 runs to 14 residues. Per the germline V gene, CDR1 is MNHEY and CDR2 is SMNVEV (reference sequence). Between the trimmed V and J ends, which lost 5 bases and 1 base, there was a span of 11 bases. CDR3 residues: CASSPSRTNTEAFF. The CDR3 DNA reads as TGTGCCAGCAGTCCAAGTAGGACGAACACTGAAGCTTTCTTT.

V gene TRBV20-1 combines with J gene TRBJ2-5, with TRBD2 identical over 15 bases. This CDR3 has 16 residues. J gave up 3 bases and V 3 bases, and 5 bases lay outside the gene matches. Per the germline V gene, CDR1 is DFQATT and CDR2 is SNEGSKA (reference sequence). The CDR3 nucleotides are TGCAGTGCTAGTGCCCGGACTAGCGGGGGGGAAGAGACCCAGTACTTC. As protein: CSASARTSGGEETQYF.

This clonotype occurred a few times. This chain links TRBV20-1 with TRBJ2-1, with 7 bases aligning to TRBD2. This CDR3 region has 14 residues. V was pared by 3 bases and J by 3 bases, with 5 bases of the junction left unmatched. Germline CDR1 DFQATT, CDR2 SNEGSKA (reference sequence). CDR3 coding DNA: TGCAGTGCTAGCGGGGGGTCGGGCTACAATGAGCAGTTCTTC. Its protein is CSASGGSGYNEQFF.

This clonotype was detected ten times or more. Sequence at one end of the junction differs from germline and may be a read error. The chain uses TRBV5-1 and TRBJ2-3, with D perhaps TRBD1 or TRBD2 (6 bases each). Per the germline V gene, CDR1 is SGHRS and CDR2 is YFSETQ. The CDR3 consists of 16 residues. The CDR3 coding sequence is TGCGCCAGCATGAGAAGAGGGGGGTCCTTAGCAGATCCGCAGTATTTT. It specifies CASMRRGGSLADPQYF. The full variable domain, its missing parts supplied by reference TRBV5-1 and TRBJ2-3, is KAGVTQTPRYLIKTRGQQVTLSCSPISGHRSVSWYQQTPGQGLQFLFEYFSETQRNKGNFPGRFSGRQFSNSRSEMNVSTLELGDSALYLCASMRRGGSLADPQYFGPGTRLTVL.

The V call is TRBV29-1, the J call TRBJ2-5; 7 bases line up with TRBD2. The CDR3 contains 12 residues. V lost 8 bases to trimming and J lost 2 bases; unmatched junction nucleotides: 5. Germline assignment: CDR1 SQVTM and CDR2 ANQGSEA. The CDR3 here is CSSGGIQETQYF. The CDR3 DNA is TGCAGCTCCGGGGGGATACAAGAGACCCAGTACTTC. Supplemented by reference TRBV29-1 and TRBJ2-5, the full variable domain reads SAVISQKPSRDICQRGTSLTIQCQVDSQVTMMFWYRQQPGQSLTLIATANQGSEATYESGFVIDKFPISRPNLTFSTLTVSNMSPEDSSIYLCSSGGIQETQYFGPGTRLLVL.

There are a few counts of this clonotype. The genes are TRBV6-6 and TRBJ2-3; D unclear. The CDR3 sequence is 13 residues long. Trimming removed 8 bases at V and 0 bases at J, with 9 bases between. CDR1 is MNHNY, CDR2 SVGAGI, per germline (reference sequence). The CDR3 DNA reads as TGTGCCAGCGCCAGGTCGAGCACAGATACGCAGTATTTT. This gives the protein CASARSSTDTQYF.

The chain carries TRBV4-1 and TRBJ2-5; D is ambiguous. Between the trimmed V and J ends, which lost 2 bases and 5 bases, there was a span of 9 bases. Per the germline V gene, CDR1 is MGHRA and CDR2 is YSYEKL. CDR3 length: 13 residues. CDR3 sequence: CASSQNRIETQYF. Here the CDR3 DNA reads TGCGCCAGCAGCCAAAATCGGATCGAGACCCAGTACTTC.

V is TRBV7-9 and J is TRBJ2-3; TRBD2 matches at 13 bases. The CDR3 is made up of 16 amino acids. Trimming removed 2 bases from V and 6 bases from J; junction bases left unmatched: 5. Germline V lookup: CDR1 SEHNR, CDR2 FQNEAQ (reference sequence). The CDR3 DNA reads TGTGCCAGCAGCTTACAACTAGCGGGGGGGCTGGATACGCAGTATTTT. Translating gives CASSLQLAGGLDTQYF.

This clonotype was detected only a few times. The chain couples TRBV6-2 or TRBV6-3 to TRBJ2-7, with TRBD1 matching over 8 bases. CDR1 is MNHEY, CDR2 SVGEGT, per germline. The CDR3 runs 16 residues. V was clipped by 2 bases and J by 2 bases; unmatched bases: 8. CDR3 amino acids: CASSYQRQGLTYEQYF. As DNA, the CDR3 is TGTGCCAGCAGTTACCAAAGACAGGGGCTGACCTACGAGCAGTACTTC.

The chain recombines TRBV9 with TRBJ2-1; 13 nucleotides agree with TRBD2. This CDR3 has 17 amino acids. V dropped 3 bases and J dropped 8; count of bases not matched to a gene: 11. Germline values: CDR1 SGDLS, CDR2 YYNGEE. The CDR3 DNA sequence: TGTGCCAGCAGCGAGGGCAGACTAGCGGGGGGCTTGGATGAGCAGTTCTTC. Encoded protein: CASSEGRLAGGLDEQFF.

V gene TRBV6-5 combines with J gene TRBJ2-3; D call uncertain. This CDR3 has 15 amino acids. Deletions cut 2 bases from V and 3 bases from J, with 12 bases between. CDR1 is MNHEY, CDR2 SVGAGI, per germline. CDR3 nucleotide sequence: TGTGCCAGCAGTTACGGTTTAGCTTTAACAGATACGCAGTATTTT. It is translated as CASSYGLALTDTQYF.

In its sample, this clonotype was seen many times. This CDR3 reads CSATYRDRGDNEQFF. The DNA of the CDR3 is TGCAGTGCTACTTACCGGGACAGGGGTGACAATGAGCAGTTCTTC. V usage is TRBV20-1 and J usage is TRBJ2-1; 10 bases are a match to TRBD1. Germline V gene data show CDR1 as DFQATT and CDR2 as SNEGSKA (reference sequence). Trimming removed 4 bases from V and 5 bases from J; junction bases left unmatched: 8. This CDR3 spans 15 amino acids.